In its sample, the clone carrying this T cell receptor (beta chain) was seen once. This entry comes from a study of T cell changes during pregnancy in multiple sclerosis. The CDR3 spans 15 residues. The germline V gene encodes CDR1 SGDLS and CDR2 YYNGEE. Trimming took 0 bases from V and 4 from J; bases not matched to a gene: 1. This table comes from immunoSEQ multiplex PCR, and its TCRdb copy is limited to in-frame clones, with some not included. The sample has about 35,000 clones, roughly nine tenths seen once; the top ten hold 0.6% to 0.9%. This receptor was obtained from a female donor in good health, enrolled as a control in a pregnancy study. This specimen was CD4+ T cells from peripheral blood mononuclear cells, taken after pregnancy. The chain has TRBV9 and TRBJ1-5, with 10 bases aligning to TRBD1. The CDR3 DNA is TGTGCCAGCAGCGTAGGGGGACAGGGGAATCAGCCCCAGCATTTT. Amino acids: CASSVGGQGNQPQHF.